This T cell receptor beta chain was found in a study of T cells in Graves' hyperthyroidism and ophthalmopathy. Overall study results and limits: Ophthalmopathy and stable hyperthyroidism were separated by a 13 V-J model. Most thyroid clonotypes expanded above 0.001 were also detected in blood.

Amplification of TCR beta CDR3 regions used RNA as the template. HTBI primers were used for first-round RT-PCR of the TCR CDR3. TCRdb reanalysed the multiplex PCR reads using MiXCR and keeps one entry per CDR3 protein. Of 500,000 to 650,000 distinct CDR3 sequences listed, over 45% are singletons. This clonotype has just one count. Its antigen is as yet unknown. The sample consisted of peripheral blood or thyroid tissue (not recorded which). The TCR was taken from an adult woman with Graves' disease, either hyperthyroidism or ophthalmopathy (not recorded which).

CDR3 protein: CASSTSGRETQYF. In DNA, the CDR3 is TGTGCCAGCTCGACTAGCGGGAGGGAGACCCAGTACTTC. The V call is TRBV25-1, the J call TRBJ2-5, with TRBD2 matching 13 bases. The junction had 2 bases not matched to a gene; V was cut back by 8 bases and J by 5 bases. The CDR3 has 13 residues. Per the germline V gene, CDR1 is MGHDK and CDR2 is SYGVNS.